A selection of T cell receptor beta chains follows, all from one sample in a study of radiation and T cells in renal cell carcinoma. Sequencing used immunoSEQ multiplex PCR; TCRdb keeps in-frame clones, though not all of them. The sample includes 110,000 to 150,000 clones, roughly 90% of them seen just once. This sample comprised blood, obtained from a patient whose treatment included radiotherapy and nephrectomy. These receptors originate from a woman aged 45-65 years with renal cell carcinoma. CDR3s include the opening cysteine and the closing phenylalanine or tryptophan. D genes are given only for firm matches. Only part of the rows carry a size: once, few, many, or a class if the clone is expanded.

d_call	v_call	j_call	clone_size	cdr3_nt	cdr3_aa
TRBD2	TRBV10-2	TRBJ2-7	.	TGCGCCAGCAGCCCGGGGGGAGTGTACGAGCAGTACTTC	CASSPGGVYEQYF
.	TRBV7-2	TRBJ2-1	.	TGTGCCAGCCACCAGCCCGAGGGCAATGAGCAGTTCTTC	CASHQPEGNEQFF
.	TRBV5-1	TRBJ2-1	.	TGCGCCAGCAGCCCCAGGGGGGCCTCCTACAATGAGCAGTTCTTC	CASSPRGASYNEQFF
.	TRBV7-2	TRBJ1-1	.	TGTGCCAGCAGCTTTTCTGGGAACACTGAAGCTTTCTTT	CASSFSGNTEAFF
TRBD2	TRBV14	TRBJ2-2	.	TGTGCCAGCAGCCCACATCAGCGGGGGGGCGTCACCGGGGAGCTGTTTTTT	CASSPHQRGGVTGELFF
.	TRBV2	TRBJ1-5	once	TGTGCCAGCAGTGACGGCGTCTATAGCAATCAGCCCCAGCATTTT	CASSDGVYSNQPQHF
.	TRBV5-4	TRBJ1-2	.	TGTGCCAGCAGCCCGGCACAGGGTCGGACGTATGGCTACACCTTC	CASSPAQGRTYGYTF
TRBD1	TRBV29-1	TRBJ1-1	.	TGCAGCGCCCCGGGACAGGGAAATACTGAAGCTTTCTTT	CSAPGQGNTEAFF
.	TRBV11-3	TRBJ1-4	.	TGTGCCAGCAGCCTCTGGACAGCGGCTAATGAAAAACTGTTTTTT	CASSLWTAANEKLFF
.	TRBV18	TRBJ2-1	.	TGTGCCAGCTCGAACCACCGTGGGGGCGGTGAGCAGTTCTTC	CASSNHRGGGEQFF
.	TRBV9	TRBJ2-1	.	TGTGCCAGCAGCGCCTTAGAGGGAGAGCAGTTCTTC	CASSALEGEQFF
.	TRBV11-2	TRBJ2-1	.	TGTGCCAGCAGCTTTCAGCCCTACCGGGGTAATGAGCAGTTCTTC	CASSFQPYRGNEQFF
.	TRBV2	TRBJ1-2	.	TGTGCCAGCACACGACAGACCTATGGCTACACCTTC	CASTRQTYGYTF
.	TRBV4-1	TRBJ2-5	.	TGCGCCAGCAGCCTCGGACCTCAAGAGACCCAGTACTTC	CASSLGPQETQYF
.	TRBV6-1	TRBJ2-5	.	TGTGCCAGCACTCAAAACTGGGTCCAAGAGACCCAGTACTTC	CASTQNWVQETQYF
.	TRBV6-5	TRBJ1-2	.	TGTGCCAGCAGTACCGCAGGGGCCGCTAGGGGCTACACCTTC	CASSTAGAARGYTF
TRBD1	TRBV30	TRBJ1-2	.	TGTGCCTGGGGAAAGGGACAGGGAAACTATGGCTACACCTTC	CAWGKGQGNYGYTF
.	TRBV19	TRBJ1-2	.	TGTGCCAGTAGAGGGTTGGGCTATGGCTACACCTTC	CASRGLGYGYTF